These 30 T cell receptor beta chains came from one sample sequenced in a study of cytomegalovirus exposure and HLA in healthy donors. Primers for the PCR totalled 60 Vbeta and 13 Jbeta. TCRdb's copy holds only in-frame clones and misses some; the assay was immunoSEQ multiplex PCR. The specimen's table records 100,000 to 150,000 clones. The sequenced material came from PBMCs. All receptors come from a woman between 40 and 55 years old in good health and CMV-seropositive.

In regard to this clone: The conserved final phenylalanine or tryptophan is absent from the CDR3, which likely points to a read error. This chain joins TRBV29-1 and TRBJ1-5; a weak D match, TRBD1 (6 bases). The ends were cut back, 3 bases at V and 7 bases at J, with 7 bases in the middle. Germline-derived CDR1 and CDR2 are SQVTM and ANQGSEA. The CDR3 is 11 amino acids. In DNA form, the CDR3 reads TGCAGCGTTGAGGGGGCACAGCCCCAGCATTCT. Its translation: CSVEGAQPQHS.

The rearrangement joins TRBV19 to TRBJ2-1, with TRBD2 matching over 13 bases. With 5 bases clipped from V and 6 bases from J, the junction kept 10 bases outside the gene matches. Germline V gives CDR1 LNHDA, CDR2 SQIVND (reference sequence). The CDR3 has 17 residues. DNA of the CDR3: TGTGCCAGTAGTCCCGGCATACTAGCGGGAGGGCCCAATGAGCAGTTCTTC. Its translation: CASSPGILAGGPNEQFF.

The V gene is TRBV25-1, the J gene TRBJ2-2; 8 bases agree with TRBD1. Trimming cost V 6 bases and J 4 bases; bases outside gene matches: 13. Germline V gene sequence: CDR1 MGHDK, CDR2 SYGVNS. This CDR3 spans 17 amino acids. The CDR3 protein is CASSETGQGLSTGELFF. CDR3 sequence (DNA): TGTGCCAGCAGCGAAACCGGACAGGGCTTGAGCACCGGGGAGCTGTTTTTT. The whole variable domain, remainder taken from reference TRBV25-1 and TRBJ2-2, is EADIYQTPRYLVIGTGKKITLECSQTMGHDKMYWYQQDPGMELHLIHYSYGVNSTEKGDLSSESTVSRIRTEHFPLTLESARPSHTSQYLCASSETGQGLSTGELFFGEGSRLTVL.

Points on this clone: A junction boundary mismatches the germline segment, possibly from a read error. The V gene is TRBV6-1, the J gene TRBJ1-5; 8 bases match TRBD1. Germline assignment: CDR1 MNHNS and CDR2 SASEGT. This CDR3 is 17 amino acids long. This CDR3 is CASREDRGHYSNQPQHF. The CDR3 DNA reads as TGTGCCAGCAGGGAAGACAGGGGCCATTATAGCAATCAGCCCCAGCATTTT.

The rearrangement links TRBV9 to TRBJ2-1; 15 bases match TRBD2. With 5 bases clipped from V and 9 bases from J, the junction kept 6 bases outside the gene matches. This CDR3 region has 15 residues. CDR1 and CDR2 (germline): SGDLS, YYNGEE. As DNA, the CDR3 is TGTGCCAGCAGACCCGGACTAGCGGGAGGGGGTGAGCAGTTCTTC. Residues: CASRPGLAGGGEQFF.

The genes are TRBV5-1 and TRBJ2-3; 11 bases are a match to TRBD2. With V trimmed by 2 bases and J by 1 base, 0 bases remained unmatched. CDR1 is SGHRS, CDR2 YFSETQ, per germline. This CDR3 has 15 amino acids. For the CDR3, the DNA is TGCGCCAGCAGCTTACTAGCGGGGGGCACAGATACGCAGTATTTT. It specifies CASSLLAGGTDTQYF. Using reference TRBV5-1 and TRBJ2-3 for the parts outside the CDR3, the full variable domain is KAGVTQTPRYLIKTRGQQVTLSCSPISGHRSVSWYQQTPGQGLQFLFEYFSETQRNKGNFPGRFSGRQFSNSRSEMNVSTLELGDSALYLCASSLLAGGTDTQYFGPGTRLTVL.

This chain connects TRBV19 to TRBJ2-1, with 10 bases aligning to TRBD2. Germline lookup yields CDR1 LNHDA and CDR2 SQIVND (reference sequence). The CDR3 contains 14 residues. V shed 6 bases and J 6 bases; nucleotides not matched to a gene: 5. CDR3 coding DNA: TGTGCCAGTAGGAGAGCGGGAGGGTCCAATGAGCAGTTCTTC. It codes for CASRRAGGSNEQFF.

V and J are TRBV25-1 and TRBJ2-1, with 7 nucleotides matching TRBD2. The germline CDR1 and CDR2 sequences are MGHDK and SYGVNS. J was trimmed by 3 bases and V by 9 bases; bases with no gene match: 17. The length of the CDR3 is 17 residues. CDR3 bases: TGTGCCAGTCCTCAAATGGGAGGGCATATTAACTACAATGAGCAGTTCTTC. Translating it yields CASPQMGGHINYNEQFF.

J is TRBJ1-1 and V is TRBV19; D is possibly TRBD1 (6 bases). In germline, CDR1 is LNHDA, CDR2 SQIVND (reference sequence). The CDR3 length is 16 residues. Trimming removed 5 bases at V and 3 bases at J, with 19 bases between. The CDR3 here is CASSLAGQGSHTEAFF. The CDR3 region has the DNA TGTGCCAGTAGTTTGGCGGGTCAGGGGAGTCACACTGAAGCTTTCTTT. Together with reference TRBV19 and TRBJ1-1, the CDR3 gives the full variable domain: DGGITQSPKYLFRKEGQNVTLSCEQNLNHDAMYWYRQDPGQGLRLIYYSQIVNDFQKGDIAEGYSVSREKKESFPLTVTSAQKNPTAFYLCASSLAGQGSHTEAFFGQGTRLTVV.

The chain is built from TRBV28 and TRBJ2-4; possible D gene TRBD2, 7 bases. Looked up from germline, CDR1 is MDHEN and CDR2 is SYDVKM. The V end was cut by 8 bases, the J end by 8 bases, with 19 bases between. This CDR3 contains 14 residues. The CDR3 coding sequence is TGTGCCAGCCGAAGGAGCGGAGGGGGGGACATTCAGTACTTC. Translating gives CASRRSGGGDIQYF.

V gene TRBV5-4 combines with J gene TRBJ2-7, with a tentative D call TRBD1 (6 bases). The CDR3 extends over 15 amino acids. The V and J ends lost 2 bases and 2 bases respectively, with 14 bases between them. Germline CDR1 SGHNT, CDR2 YYREEE (reference sequence). The CDR3 DNA reads as TGTGCCAGCAGCTTAGAACAGGGTCCTACCTACGAGCAGTACTTC. Residues: CASSLEQGPTYEQYF.

The chain is built from TRBV19 and TRBJ2-1; D gene unclear. Germline assignment: CDR1 LNHDA and CDR2 SQIVND (reference sequence). V lost 10 bases and J lost 0, with 13 bases in between. CDR3 size: 14 residues. The CDR3 DNA sequence: TGTGCCACCGCTCCGTCGAGCTCCTACAATGAGCAGTTCTTC. Its translation: CATAPSSSYNEQFF.

CDR3 sequence: CASSLAGLAGVEQYF. The CDR3 DNA reads TGTGCCAGCAGCTTGGCCGGACTAGCGGGAGTCGAGCAGTACTTC. V and J are TRBV5-6 and TRBJ2-7; 13 bases match TRBD2. CDR3 length: 15 residues. Per germline, CDR1 SGHDT and CDR2 YYEEEE. V shed 0 bases and J 6 bases; nucleotides not matched to a gene: 3. Filled out from reference TRBV5-6 and TRBJ2-7, the complete variable domain reads DAGVTQSPTHLIKTRGQQVTLRCSPKSGHDTVSWYQQALGQGPQFIFQYYEEEERQRGNFPDRFSGHQFPNYSSELNVNALLLGDSALYLCASSLAGLAGVEQYFGPGTRLTVT.

The V gene is TRBV30, the J gene TRBJ1-4, with 9 bases matching TRBD1. Germline CDR1 and CDR2: GTSNPN and SVGIG (reference sequence). With 2 bases clipped from V and 6 bases from J, the junction kept 13 bases outside the gene matches. The CDR3 extends over 17 amino acids. The CDR3 coding sequence is TGTGCCTGGAGTCCCCCGGGACAGGGCTTCTTGGATGAAAAACTGTTTTTT. As protein: CAWSPPGQGFLDEKLFF. Together with reference TRBV30 and TRBJ1-4, the CDR3 gives the full variable domain: SQTIHQWPATLVQPVGSPLSLECTVEGTSNPNLYWYRQAAGRGLQLLFYSVGIGQISSEVPQNLSASRPQDRQFILSSKKLLLSDSGFYLCAWSPPGQGFLDEKLFFGSGTQLSVL.

J is TRBJ1-2 and V is TRBV15, with TRBD1 as a possible D gene (5 bases). With 0 bases removed from V and 4 bases from J, the gap between germline ends came to 9 bases. Germline CDR1 is LNHNV and CDR2 is YYDKDF (reference sequence). The CDR3 spans 14 residues. DNA for the CDR3: TGTGCCACCAGCAGAGACAGGACAACCTATGGCTACACCTTC. This translates into CATSRDRTTYGYTF. Using reference TRBV15 and TRBJ1-2 for the parts outside the CDR3, the full variable domain is DAMVIQNPRYQVTQFGKPVTLSCSQTLNHNVMYWYQQKSSQAPKLLFHYYDKDFNNEADTPDNFQSRRPNTSFCFLDIRSPGLGDTAMYLCATSRDRTTYGYTFGSGTRLTVV.

The genes are TRBV11-3 and TRBJ2-2, with unresolved D. Germline V gives CDR1 SGHNT, CDR2 YENEEA. Trimming cost V 4 bases and J 4 bases, with 4 bases left between them. This CDR3 is built from 12 residues. The CDR3 sequence is CASSSGTGELFF. The CDR3 nucleotides are TGTGCCAGCAGCTCCGGCACCGGGGAGCTGTTTTTT.

The V and J genes are TRBV7-2 and TRBJ2-3; D not certain. In germline, CDR1 is SGHTA, CDR2 FQGNSA. Trimming left V 5 bases short and J 2 bases short, with 11 bases between. There are 14 residues in the CDR3. The DNA for the CDR3 is TGTGCCAGCAGCCCCGGCGGCTCCACAGATACGCAGTATTTT. The encoded protein is CASSPGGSTDTQYF. Full variable domain (remainder filled in from reference TRBV7-2 and TRBJ2-3): GAGVSQSPSNKVTEKGKDVELRCDPISGHTALYWYRQSLGQGLEFLIYFQGNSAPDKSGLPSDRFSAERTGGSVSTLTIQRTQQEDSAVYLCASSPGGSTDTQYFGPGTRLTVL.

The chain uses TRBV15 and TRBJ2-3; 8 positions agree with TRBD2. This CDR3 is 18 amino acids long. Trimming removed 0 bases from V and 0 bases from J; junction bases left unmatched: 8. Germline V gene lookup returns CDR1 LNHNV and CDR2 YYDKDF (reference sequence). DNA for the CDR3: TGTGCCACCAGCAGAGATCAGCGGGAGAGCCTGAGCACAGATACGCAGTATTTT. Translating gives CATSRDQRESLSTDTQYF.

The gene calls are TRBV2 and TRBJ2-7, with no clear D. V gave up 6 bases and J gave up 3 bases, with 6 bases separating them. CDR1 and CDR2 (germline): SNHLY, FYNNEI. The CDR3 runs 11 residues. CDR3 residues: CASREYYEQYF. As DNA, the CDR3 is TGTGCCAGCAGAGAGTACTACGAGCAGTACTTC.

V is TRBV25-1 and J is TRBJ2-3; TRBD1 agrees at 10 bases. The CDR3 is 16 residues long. Per the germline V gene, CDR1 is MGHDK and CDR2 is SYGVNS. Trimming at V came to 6 bases and at J to 2 bases, leaving 8 bases not matched to a gene. The CDR3 bases are TGTGCCAGCAGGAGGGTGGGACAGGGGTCCACAGATACGCAGTATTTT. It yields the protein CASRRVGQGSTDTQYF.

The CDR3 protein is CASSHDRKSDGYTF. The CDR3, as DNA: TGCGCCAGCAGCCACGACAGGAAGTCTGATGGCTACACCTTC. The V call is TRBV4-3, the J call TRBJ1-2; D is possibly TRBD1 (6 bases). Germline loops: CDR1 LGHNA, CDR2 YSLEER. Trimming cost V 3 bases and J 6 bases, with 14 bases left between them. This CDR3 has 14 residues.

V gene TRBV5-1 combines with J gene TRBJ2-1; possibly TRBD2 for D (6 bases). The CDR3 extends over 15 amino acids. V gave up 5 bases and J gave up 6 bases, with 18 bases separating them. Germline V CDR1 and CDR2: SGHRS, YFSETQ. The chain's CDR3 is CASRYMGEVVNEQFF. DNA of the CDR3: TGCGCCAGCAGGTACATGGGGGAGGTGGTCAATGAGCAGTTCTTC.

The chain employs TRBV18 and TRBJ1-1; the match to TRBD1 covers 8 bases. Losses at the gene ends were 0 bases for V and 1 base for J; bases not matched to a gene: 10. This CDR3 is 18 amino acids long. Germline V lookup: CDR1 KGHSH, CDR2 LQKENI. CDR3 sequence: CASSPPGQGGGENTEAFF. CDR3 sequence (DNA): TGTGCCAGCTCACCACCAGGACAGGGTGGGGGTGAGAACACTGAAGCTTTCTTT.

About this clone: Germline and junction disagree at one end, which may indicate a read error. V and J are TRBV2 and TRBJ1-4, with D unresolved. There are 13 residues in the CDR3. Germline CDR1 SNHLY, CDR2 FYNNEI. DNA for the CDR3: TGTGCCAGCTGTCTTACAACTAATGAAAAACTGCTTTTT. Translation: CASCLTTNEKLLF.

V gene TRBV28 combines with J gene TRBJ1-3; a possible D gene is TRBD1 (5 bases). V was trimmed by 7 bases and J by 2 bases, leaving 12 bases between them. Germline CDR1 and CDR2: MDHEN and SYDVKM. CDR3 length: 14 amino acids. CDR3 bases: TGTGCCAGCACTATTGGGGGGGCTGGAAACACCATATATTTT. This translates into CASTIGGAGNTIYF.

The chain joins TRBV9 to TRBJ2-3, with 7 positions matching TRBD2. V gave up 4 bases and J gave up 2 bases; unmatched junction bases: 7. CDR1 is SGDLS, CDR2 YYNGEE, per germline. The CDR3 is 15 residues long. CDR3 sequence reads: CASSLSGTLTDTQYF. CDR3 in DNA: TGTGCCAGCAGCCTAAGCGGGACCCTCACAGATACGCAGTATTTT. The full variable domain, with the rest looked up from reference TRBV9 and TRBJ2-3, is DSGVTQTPKHLITATGQRVTLRCSPRSGDLSVYWYQQSLDQGLQFLIQYYNGEERAKGNILERFSAQQFPDLHSELNLSSLELGDSALYFCASSLSGTLTDTQYFGPGTRLTVL.

This rearrangement joins TRBV28 to TRBJ2-7; TRBD1 matches 8 bases. CDR3 length: 15 residues. Germline CDR1 and CDR2: MDHEN and SYDVKM. V dropped 6 bases and J dropped 2; count of bases not matched to a gene: 9. The CDR3 here is CASSQRTGIAYEQYF. CDR3 nucleotide sequence: TGTGCCAGCAGCCAGCGGACAGGGATAGCCTACGAGCAGTACTTC.

The CDR3 is CASSFRTGPSYEQYF. CDR3 sequence (DNA): TGTGCCAGCAGCTTTCGGACAGGGCCCTCCTACGAGCAGTACTTC. This chain links TRBV7-9 with TRBJ2-7; TRBD1 matches 8 bases. Germline trimming cut 3 bases from V and 0 bases from J; bases unmatched to any gene: 4. The CDR3 contains 15 residues. Germline values: CDR1 SEHNR, CDR2 FQNEAQ (reference sequence).

The chain carries TRBV11-2 and TRBJ1-2; TRBD1 is a possible D gene (6 bases). Trimming stripped 5 bases from V and 3 bases from J, with 13 bases between. The CDR3 is made up of 14 amino acids. Per the germline V gene, CDR1 is SGHAT and CDR2 is FQNNGV. The CDR3 DNA reads TGTGCCAGCAGCAAGACAGGAGACCACTATGGCTACACCTTC. Its translation: CASSKTGDHYGYTF.

The chain links TRBV7-2 to TRBJ1-1, with D perhaps TRBD1 (5 bases). The CDR3 is made up of 15 amino acids. V was shortened by 1 base and J by 0 bases, with 9 bases between the two germline ends. Germline-derived CDR1 and CDR2 are SGHTA and FQGNSA. DNA for the CDR3: TGTGCCAGCAGCTTAGTGGGACTGATGAACACTGAAGCTTTCTTT. Translation gives CASSLVGLMNTEAFF.